This T cell receptor beta chain originates from a study of T cell responses to AZD1222 COVID-19 vaccine. Generated by immunoSEQ multiplex PCR, the TCRdb table keeps only in-frame clones and is missing some. The repertoire consists of 88,000 or so clones, with 89% occurring once and the leading ten covering over 2%. The sequence derives from an adult in good health. The specimen comprised peripheral blood, sampled on day 0 of AZD1222 vaccination.

CDR3 amino acids: CASSEREVYGYTF. CDR3 coding DNA: TGTGCCAGCAGTGAACGGGAGGTGTATGGCTACACCTTC. V is TRBV2 and J is TRBJ1-2; no clear D. The CDR3 runs to 13 residues. Germline V gene lookup returns CDR1 SNHLY and CDR2 FYNNEI. V lost 2 bases and J lost 5, with 9 bases in between.